This TCR beta chain was recorded in a study of blood T cells in healthy people across ages. A J-beta primer mix and a sample-barcoded 5' primer were used in a second PCR of about 6 to 12 cycles. MiXCR, run by TCRdb on the 5' RACE reads, gives a single entry per CDR3 protein. The sample holds about a million distinct CDR3 sequences, roughly two fifths seen once. This clonotype was seen only once. Germline V gene sequence: CDR1 LGHNA, CDR2 YSLEER. Between the trimmed V and J ends, which lost 2 bases and 1 base, there was a span of 12 bases. CDR3 length: 16 amino acids. The sequenced material came from blood. The genes are TRBV4-3 and TRBJ2-1; possible D gene TRBD2, 6 bases. This receptor was obtained from a man between 18 and 29 years old in good health. This CDR3 is CASSQRRDSSYNEQFF. CDR3 sequence (DNA): TGCGCCAGCAGCCAAAGGAGGGACTCATCCTACAATGAGCAGTTCTTC.